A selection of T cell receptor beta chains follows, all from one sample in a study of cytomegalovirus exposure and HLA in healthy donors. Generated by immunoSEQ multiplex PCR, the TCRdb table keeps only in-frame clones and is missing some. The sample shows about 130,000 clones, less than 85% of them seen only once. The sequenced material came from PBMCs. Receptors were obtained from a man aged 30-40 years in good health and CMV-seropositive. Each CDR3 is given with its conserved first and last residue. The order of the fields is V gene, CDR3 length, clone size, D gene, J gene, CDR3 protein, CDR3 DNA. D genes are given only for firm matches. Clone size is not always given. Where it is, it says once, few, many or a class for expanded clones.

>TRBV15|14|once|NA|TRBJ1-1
CATSRDQGNTEAFF
TGTGCCACCAGCAGAGACCAGGGAAACACTGAAGCTTTCTTT
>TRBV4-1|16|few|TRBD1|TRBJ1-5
CASSQGQGSGARPQHF
TGCGCCAGCAGCCAAGGACAGGGTTCGGGGGCTCGGCCCCAGCATTTT
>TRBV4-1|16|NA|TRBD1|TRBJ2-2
CASSPRQGSNTGELFF
TGCGCCAGCAGTCCCCGACAGGGATCGAACACCGGGGAGCTGTTTTTT
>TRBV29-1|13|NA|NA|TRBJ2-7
CSVGGQGSYEQYF
TGCAGCGTTGGGGGGCAGGGCTCCTACGAGCAGTACTTC
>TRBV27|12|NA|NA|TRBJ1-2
CASSSPRSGYTF
TGTGCCAGCAGTTCCCCCCGGAGTGGCTACACCTTC
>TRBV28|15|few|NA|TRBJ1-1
CASSSTGTPNTEAFF
TGTGCCAGCAGTTCCACCGGGACACCGAACACTGAAGCTTTCTTT
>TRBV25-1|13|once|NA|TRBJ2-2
CASSAPNTGELFF
TGTGCCAGCAGTGCTCCGAACACCGGGGAGCTGTTTTTT
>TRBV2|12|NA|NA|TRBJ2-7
CASSAIRDEQYF
TGTGCCAGCAGTGCAATCAGGGACGAGCAGTACTTC
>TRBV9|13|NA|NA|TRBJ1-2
CVSSVGAGYGYTF
TGTGTCAGCAGCGTAGGGGCAGGCTATGGCTACACCTTC
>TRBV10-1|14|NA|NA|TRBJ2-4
CASSESLAKNSQYF
TGCGCCAGCAGTGAGTCGCTTGCCAAAAACAGTCAGTACTTC
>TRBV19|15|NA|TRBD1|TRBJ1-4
CASSARQGTNEKLFF
TGTGCCAGTAGTGCCCGACAGGGAACTAATGAAAAACTGTTTTTT
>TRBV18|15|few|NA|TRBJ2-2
CASSPAGQYTGELFF
TGTGCCAGCTCCCCCGCAGGGCAGTACACCGGGGAGCTGTTTTTT
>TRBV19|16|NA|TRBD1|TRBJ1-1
CASSGGQGALSTEAFF
TGTGCCAGTAGTGGAGGACAGGGGGCCCTTTCCACTGAAGCTTTCTTT
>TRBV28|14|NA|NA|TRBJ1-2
CASRPSLAAHGYTF
TGTGCCAGCAGACCCAGCCTAGCCGCGCATGGCTACACCTTC
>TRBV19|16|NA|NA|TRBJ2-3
CASSIRQATFTDTQYF
TGTGCCAGTAGTATCAGACAGGCCACCTTCACAGATACGCAGTATTTT
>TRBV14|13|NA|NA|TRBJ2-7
CASSQGWVREQYF
TGTGCCAGCAGCCAGGGCTGGGTTAGGGAGCAGTACTTC
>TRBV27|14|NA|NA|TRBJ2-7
CASSSTAGSYEQYF
TGTGCCAGCAGTTCGACAGCTGGCTCCTACGAGCAGTACTTC
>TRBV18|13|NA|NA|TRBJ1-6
CASSRDNFSPLHF
TGTGCCAGCTCACGGGACAATTTTTCACCCCTCCACTTT
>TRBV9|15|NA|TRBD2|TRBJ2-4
CASSPGTSGKNIQYF
TGTGCCAGCAGCCCGGGGACTAGTGGCAAAAACATTCAGTACTTC
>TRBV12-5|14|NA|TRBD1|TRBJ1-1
CASGWGQGNTEAFF
TGTGCTAGTGGATGGGGACAGGGGAACACTGAAGCTTTCTTT
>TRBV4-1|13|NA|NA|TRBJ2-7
CASSPVLRGEQYF
TGCGCCAGCAGCCCAGTCCTCCGCGGCGAGCAGTACTTC
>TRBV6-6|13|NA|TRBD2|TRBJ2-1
CASRGTSYNEQFF
TGTGCCAGCAGGGGGACTAGCTACAATGAGCAGTTCTTC
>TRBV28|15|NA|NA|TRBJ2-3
CASSGQPGNTDTQYF
TGTGCCAGCAGTGGACAGCCGGGGAACACAGATACGCAGTATTTT
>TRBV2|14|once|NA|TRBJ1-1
CASSGGRADTEAFF
TGTGCCAGCAGTGGGGGCAGGGCGGACACTGAAGCTTTCTTT
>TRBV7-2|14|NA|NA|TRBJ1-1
CASSSKLYMEEAFF
TGTGCCAGCAGCTCAAAGTTGTACATGGAGGAAGCTTTCTTT
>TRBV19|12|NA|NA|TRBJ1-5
CASSIGGMPQHF
TGTGCCAGTAGTATTGGGGGCATGCCCCAGCATTTT
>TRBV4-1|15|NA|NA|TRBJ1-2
CASSQDPQFGYGYTF
TGCGCCAGCAGCCAAGATCCACAGTTCGGCTATGGCTACACCTTC
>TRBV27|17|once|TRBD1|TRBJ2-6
CASSRVSRGIGANVLTF
TGTGCCAGCAGTCGGGTGAGCAGGGGGATTGGGGCCAACGTCCTGACTTTC
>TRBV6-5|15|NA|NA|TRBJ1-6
CASSYGIRGNSPLHF
TGTGCCAGCAGTTACGGTATACGGGGAAATTCACCCCTCCACTTT
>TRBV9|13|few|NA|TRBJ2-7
CASSRTGNYEQYF
TGTGCCAGCAGCCGGACTGGGAACTACGAGCAGTACTTC
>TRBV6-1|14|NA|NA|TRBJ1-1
CASSEGDWNTEAFF
TGTGCCAGCAGTGAGGGGGACTGGAACACTGAAGCTTTCTTT
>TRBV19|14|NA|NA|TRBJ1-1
CASSIGGIGTEAFF
TGTGCCAGTAGTATAGGAGGGATCGGCACTGAAGCTTTCTTT
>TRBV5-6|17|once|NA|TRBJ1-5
CASSLSEELSSNQPQHF
TGTGCCAGCAGCTTGTCAGAGGAACTTAGCAGCAATCAGCCCCAGCATTTT
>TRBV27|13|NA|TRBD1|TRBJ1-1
CASSSTGGTEAFF
TGTGCCAGCAGTTCCACAGGGGGCACTGAAGCTTTCTTT
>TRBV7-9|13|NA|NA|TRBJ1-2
CASSFEGGLGYTF
TGTGCCAGCAGCTTTGAAGGAGGCCTTGGCTACACCTTC
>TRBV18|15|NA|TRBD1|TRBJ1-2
CASSPQTGAPYGYTF
TGTGCCAGCTCACCACAGACAGGGGCTCCGTATGGCTACACCTTC
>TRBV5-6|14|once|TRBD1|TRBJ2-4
CASTLVTGANIQYF
TGTGCCAGCACCCTAGTGACAGGGGCAAACATTCAGTACTTC
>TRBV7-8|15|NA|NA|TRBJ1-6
CASSLAGTKGPPLHF
TGTGCCAGCAGCTTAGCCGGGACAAAGGGCCCACCCCTCCACTTT
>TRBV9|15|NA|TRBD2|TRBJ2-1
CASSVGGGAGNEQFF
TGTGCCAGCAGCGTAGGCGGGGGGGCTGGCAATGAGCAGTTCTTC
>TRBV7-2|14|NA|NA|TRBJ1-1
CASSLLSWNTEAFF
TGTGCCAGCAGCTTATTGTCCTGGAACACTGAAGCTTTCTTT
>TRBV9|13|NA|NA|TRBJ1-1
CASSVDLASEAFF
TGTGCCAGCAGCGTAGATCTGGCCTCTGAAGCTTTCTTT
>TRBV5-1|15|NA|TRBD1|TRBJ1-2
CASSLGGQGDYGYTF
TGCGCCAGCAGCTTGGGGGGACAGGGTGACTATGGCTACACCTTC
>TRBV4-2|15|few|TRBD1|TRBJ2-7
CASSQGDRDDHEQYF
TGTGCCAGCAGCCAAGGGGACAGGGACGATCACGAGCAGTACTTC
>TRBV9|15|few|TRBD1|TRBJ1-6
CASSVEGAGNSPLHF
TGTGCCAGCAGCGTAGAGGGGGCTGGAAATTCACCCCTCCACTTT
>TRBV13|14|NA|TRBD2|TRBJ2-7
CASSFPTSPAEQYF
TGTGCCAGCAGCTTCCCGACTAGCCCCGCGGAGCAGTACTTC
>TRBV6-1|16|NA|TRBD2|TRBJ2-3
CASSEFVGTRTDTQYF
TGTGCCAGCAGTGAATTTGTTGGGACTAGAACAGATACGCAGTATTTT
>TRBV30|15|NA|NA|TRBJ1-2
CAWSAPGGGGYGYTF
TGTGCCTGGAGTGCCCCGGGCGGGGGAGGCTATGGCTACACCTTC
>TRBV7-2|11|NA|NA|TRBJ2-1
CASSFYGEQFF
TGTGCCAGCAGCTTTTACGGTGAGCAGTTCTTC
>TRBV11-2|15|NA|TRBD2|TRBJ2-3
CASSPGLASTDTQYF
TGTGCCAGCAGCCCGGGACTAGCGAGCACAGATACGCAGTATTTT
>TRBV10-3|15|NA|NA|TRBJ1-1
CAISDLMVADTEAFF
TGTGCCATCAGTGACCTGATGGTCGCAGACACTGAAGCTTTCTTT
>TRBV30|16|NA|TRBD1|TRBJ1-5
CAWSGSGQGSNQPQHF
TGTGCCTGGAGCGGCTCCGGACAGGGCAGTAATCAGCCCCAGCATTTT
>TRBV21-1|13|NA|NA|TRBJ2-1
CASSWRKNNEQFF
TGTGCCAGCAGCTGGCGGAAGAACAATGAGCAGTTCTTC
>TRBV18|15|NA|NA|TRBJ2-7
CASSPGSTARYEQYF
TGTGCCAGCTCACCAGGGTCGACAGCCAGATACGAGCAGTACTTC
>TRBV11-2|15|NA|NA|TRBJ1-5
CASSFGAQGNQPQHF
TGTGCCAGCAGCTTTGGGGCGCAAGGCAATCAGCCCCAGCATTTT
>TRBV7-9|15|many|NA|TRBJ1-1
CASSPLYGKNTEAFF
TGTGCCAGCAGCCCTTTATACGGGAAGAACACTGAAGCTTTCTTT